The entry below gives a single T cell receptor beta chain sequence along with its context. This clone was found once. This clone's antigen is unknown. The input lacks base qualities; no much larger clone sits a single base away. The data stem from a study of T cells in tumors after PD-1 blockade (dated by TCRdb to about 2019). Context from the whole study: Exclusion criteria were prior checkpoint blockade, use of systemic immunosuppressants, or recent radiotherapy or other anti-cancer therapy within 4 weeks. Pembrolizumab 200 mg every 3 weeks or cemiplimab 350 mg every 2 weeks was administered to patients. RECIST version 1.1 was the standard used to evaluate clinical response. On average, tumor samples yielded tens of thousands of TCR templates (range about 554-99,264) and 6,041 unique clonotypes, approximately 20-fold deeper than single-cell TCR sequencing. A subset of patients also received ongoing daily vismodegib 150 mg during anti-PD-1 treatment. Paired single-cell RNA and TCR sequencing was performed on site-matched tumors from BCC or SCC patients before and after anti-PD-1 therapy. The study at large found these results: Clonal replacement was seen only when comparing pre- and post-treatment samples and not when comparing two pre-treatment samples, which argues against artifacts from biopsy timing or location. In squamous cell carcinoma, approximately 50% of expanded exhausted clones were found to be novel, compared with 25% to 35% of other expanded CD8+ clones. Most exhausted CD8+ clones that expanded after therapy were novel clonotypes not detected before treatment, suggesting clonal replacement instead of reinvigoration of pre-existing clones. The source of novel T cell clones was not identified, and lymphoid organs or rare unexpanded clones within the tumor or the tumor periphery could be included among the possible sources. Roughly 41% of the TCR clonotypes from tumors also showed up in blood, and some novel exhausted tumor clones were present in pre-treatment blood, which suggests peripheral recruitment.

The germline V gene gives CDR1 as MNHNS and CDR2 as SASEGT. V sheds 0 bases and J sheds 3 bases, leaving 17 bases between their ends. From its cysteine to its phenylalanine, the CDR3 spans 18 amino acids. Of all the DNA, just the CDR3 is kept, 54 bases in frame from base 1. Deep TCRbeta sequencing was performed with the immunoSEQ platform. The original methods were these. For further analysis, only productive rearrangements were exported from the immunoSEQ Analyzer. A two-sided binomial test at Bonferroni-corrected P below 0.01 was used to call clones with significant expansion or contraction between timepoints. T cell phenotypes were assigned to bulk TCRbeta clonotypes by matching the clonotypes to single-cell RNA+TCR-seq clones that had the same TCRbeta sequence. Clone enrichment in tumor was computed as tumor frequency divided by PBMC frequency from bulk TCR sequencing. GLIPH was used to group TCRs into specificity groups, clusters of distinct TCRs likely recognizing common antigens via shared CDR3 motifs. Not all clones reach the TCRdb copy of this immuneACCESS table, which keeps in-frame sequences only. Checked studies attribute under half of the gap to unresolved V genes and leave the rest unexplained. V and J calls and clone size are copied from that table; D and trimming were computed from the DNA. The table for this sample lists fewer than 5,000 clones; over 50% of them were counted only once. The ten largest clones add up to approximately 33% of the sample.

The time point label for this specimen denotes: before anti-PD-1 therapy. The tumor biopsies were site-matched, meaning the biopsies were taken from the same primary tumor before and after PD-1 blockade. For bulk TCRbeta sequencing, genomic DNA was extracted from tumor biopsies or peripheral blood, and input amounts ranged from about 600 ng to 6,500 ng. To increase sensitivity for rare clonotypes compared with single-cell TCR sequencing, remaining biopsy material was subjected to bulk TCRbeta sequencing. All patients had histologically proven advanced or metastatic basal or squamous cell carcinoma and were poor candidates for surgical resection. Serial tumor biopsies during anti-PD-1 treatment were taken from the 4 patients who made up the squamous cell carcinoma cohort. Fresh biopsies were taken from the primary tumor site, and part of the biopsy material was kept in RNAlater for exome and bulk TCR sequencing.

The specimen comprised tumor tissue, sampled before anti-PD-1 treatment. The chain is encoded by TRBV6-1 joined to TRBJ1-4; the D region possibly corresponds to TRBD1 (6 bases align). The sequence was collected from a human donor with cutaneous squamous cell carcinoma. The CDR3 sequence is CASSEASRGTPSNEKLFF. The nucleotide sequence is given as TGTGCCAGCAGTGAAGCTAGCCGCGGGACACCATCTAATGAAAAACTGTTTTTT.